This is a list of T cell receptor beta chains from one sample in a study of blood T cell repertoires in COVID-19. TCRdb keeps only in-frame clones here, not all; method: immunoSEQ multiplex PCR. The table lists about 160,000 clones, approximately 80% of them singletons, with roughly 9.1% in the top ten. Sample: peripheral blood. Receptors originate from a woman older than 75 with active or convalescent COVID-19. CDR3s include the opening cysteine and the closing phenylalanine or tryptophan. D genes are given only for firm matches.

D gene,CDR3 length,V gene,J gene,CDR3 protein,CDR3 DNA
.,15,TRBV5-6,TRBJ1-5,CASSLRSAGGSPQHF,TGTGCCAGCAGCTTACGGAGTGCGGGCGGGAGCCCCCAGCATTTT
.,11,TRBV28,TRBJ2-7,CASGGTYEQYF,TGTGCCAGCGGGGGGACCTACGAGCAGTACTTC
TRBD1,16,TRBV3-1/TRBV3-2,TRBJ1-3,CASSHYRGVTGNTIYF,TGTGCCAGCAGCCATTACAGGGGAGTTACTGGAAACACCATATATTTT
.,17,TRBV3-1/TRBV3-2,TRBJ2-1,CASSQDVAGASYNEQFF,TGTGCCAGCAGCCAAGATGTTGCGGGGGCCTCCTACAATGAGCAGTTCTTC
.,13,TRBV7-2,TRBJ1-6,CASSAQGVSPLHF,TGTGCCAGCAGCGCACAGGGAGTTTCACCCCTCCACTTT
.,13,TRBV6-6,TRBJ1-1,CASRRVGVTEAFF,TGTGCCAGCAGACGGGTCGGTGTCACTGAAGCTTTCTTT
TRBD1,16,TRBV7-8,TRBJ1-5,CASSLGDSRGPQPQHF,TGTGCCAGCAGCTTAGGGGACAGTCGTGGCCCTCAGCCCCAGCATTTT
.,15,TRBV7-2,TRBJ2-5,CASSYTSGPGETQYF,TGTGCCAGCAGCTACACGAGCGGTCCGGGAGAGACCCAGTACTTC
.,15,TRBV6-5,TRBJ1-1,CASSYSGRVKTEAFF,TGTGCCAGCAGTTACTCCGGCAGGGTAAAAACTGAAGCTTTCTTT
.,15,TRBV5-1,TRBJ1-5,CASSLGSSGYQPQHF,TGCGCCAGCAGCTTGGGAAGTTCGGGGTACCAGCCCCAGCATTTT
.,14,TRBV5-6,TRBJ2-1,CASSWRRQSNEQFF,TGTGCCAGCAGCTGGAGACGTCAGAGCAATGAGCAGTTCTTC
.,17,TRBV7-9,TRBJ2-1,CASSLSSAAGSYNEQFF,TGTGCCAGCAGCTTATCCTCAGCGGCGGGCTCCTACAATGAGCAGTTCTTC